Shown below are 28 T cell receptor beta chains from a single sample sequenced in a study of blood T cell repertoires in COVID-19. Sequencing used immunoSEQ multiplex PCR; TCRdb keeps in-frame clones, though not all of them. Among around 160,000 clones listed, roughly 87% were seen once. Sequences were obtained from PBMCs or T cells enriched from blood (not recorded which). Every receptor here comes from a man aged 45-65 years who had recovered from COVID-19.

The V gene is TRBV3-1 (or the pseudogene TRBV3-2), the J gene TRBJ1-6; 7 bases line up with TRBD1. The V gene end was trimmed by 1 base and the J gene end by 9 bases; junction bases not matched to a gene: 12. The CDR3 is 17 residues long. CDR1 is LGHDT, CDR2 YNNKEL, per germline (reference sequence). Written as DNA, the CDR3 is TGTGCCAGCAGCCAAGGGTTCAGGGGGAGCACAAGTTCACCCCTCCACTTT. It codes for CASSQGFRGSTSSPLHF.

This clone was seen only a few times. CDR3 loop: CASSKKMSPPGQGPGGNQPQHF. The CDR3 DNA reads TGTGCCAGCAGCAAAAAAATGAGCCCCCCGGGACAGGGGCCCGGGGGCAATCAGCCCCAGCATTTT. The chain is built from TRBV21-1 and TRBJ1-5; the DNA was not compared with TRBD1, the D call given in the table. TRBV21-1 is annotated as a pseudogene. The CDR3 sequence is 22 residues long.

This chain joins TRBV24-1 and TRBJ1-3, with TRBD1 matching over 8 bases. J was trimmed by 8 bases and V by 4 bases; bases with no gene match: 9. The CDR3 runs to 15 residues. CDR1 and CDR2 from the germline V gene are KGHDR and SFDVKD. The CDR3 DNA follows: TGTGCCACCAGTGAATCAGGGACAGGCCGAGACACCATATATTTT. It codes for CATSESGTGRDTIYF.

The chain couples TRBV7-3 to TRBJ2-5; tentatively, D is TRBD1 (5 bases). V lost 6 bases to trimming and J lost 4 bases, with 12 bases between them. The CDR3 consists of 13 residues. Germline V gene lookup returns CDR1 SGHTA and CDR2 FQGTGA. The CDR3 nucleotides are TGTGCCAGCAGTCTAGGGGTCCGAGAGACCCAGTACTTC. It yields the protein CASSLGVRETQYF.

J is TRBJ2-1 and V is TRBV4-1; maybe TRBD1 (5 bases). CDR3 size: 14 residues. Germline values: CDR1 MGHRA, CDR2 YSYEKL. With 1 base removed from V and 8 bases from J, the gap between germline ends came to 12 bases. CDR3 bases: TGCGCCAGCAGCCAAGTCCCCAGCAGGGATGAGCAGTTCTTC. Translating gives CASSQVPSRDEQFF.

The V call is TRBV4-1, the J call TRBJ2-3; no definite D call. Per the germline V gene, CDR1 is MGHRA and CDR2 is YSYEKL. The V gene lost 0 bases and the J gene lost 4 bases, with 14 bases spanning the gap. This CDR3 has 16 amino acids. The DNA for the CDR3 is TGCGCCAGCAGCCAAGATTTCCCCGGTGTCGCAGATACGCAGTATTTT. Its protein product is CASSQDFPGVADTQYF.

The CDR3 loop is CASSFGKEAFF. CDR3 in DNA: TGTGCCAGCAGCTTTGGCAAGGAAGCTTTCTTT. The chain employs TRBV11-1 and TRBJ1-1; D ambiguous. V lost 3 bases, J lost 8 bases, and 7 bases lay in between. The germline V gene encodes CDR1 SGHAT and CDR2 FQDESV (reference sequence). This CDR3 has 11 residues.

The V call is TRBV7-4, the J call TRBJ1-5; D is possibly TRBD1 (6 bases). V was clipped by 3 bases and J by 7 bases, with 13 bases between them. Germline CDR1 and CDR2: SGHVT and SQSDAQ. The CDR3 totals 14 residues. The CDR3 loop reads CASSFGGPGQPQHF. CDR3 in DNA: TGTGCCAGCAGCTTCGGGGGGCCGGGGCAGCCCCAGCATTTT.

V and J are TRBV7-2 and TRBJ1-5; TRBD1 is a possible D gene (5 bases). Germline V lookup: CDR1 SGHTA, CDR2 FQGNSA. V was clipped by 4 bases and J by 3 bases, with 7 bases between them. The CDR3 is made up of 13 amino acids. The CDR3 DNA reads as TGTGCCAGCAGCTACAGGTCCAATCAGCCCCAGCATTTT. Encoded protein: CASSYRSNQPQHF.

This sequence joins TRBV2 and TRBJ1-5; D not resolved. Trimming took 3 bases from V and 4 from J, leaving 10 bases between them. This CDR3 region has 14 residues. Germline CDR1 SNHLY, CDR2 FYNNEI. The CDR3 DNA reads TGTGCCAGCAGTGACAACACGCCAAATCAGCCCCAGCATTTT. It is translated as CASSDNTPNQPQHF.

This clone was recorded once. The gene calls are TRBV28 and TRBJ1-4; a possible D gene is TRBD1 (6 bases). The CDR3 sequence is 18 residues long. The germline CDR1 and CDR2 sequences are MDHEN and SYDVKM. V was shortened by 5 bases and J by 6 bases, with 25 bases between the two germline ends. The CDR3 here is CASSPLGAVGVGYEKLFF. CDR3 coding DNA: TGTGCCAGCAGTCCCCTGGGGGCCGTCGGAGTCGGGTATGAAAAACTGTTTTTT.

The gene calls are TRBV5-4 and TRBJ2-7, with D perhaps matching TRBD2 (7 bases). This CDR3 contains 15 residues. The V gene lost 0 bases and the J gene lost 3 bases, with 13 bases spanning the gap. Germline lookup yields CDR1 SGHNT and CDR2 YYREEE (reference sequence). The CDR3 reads CASSLAGGGGYEQYF. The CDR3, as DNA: TGTGCCAGCAGCTTGGCCGGGGGCGGGGGCTACGAGCAGTACTTC.

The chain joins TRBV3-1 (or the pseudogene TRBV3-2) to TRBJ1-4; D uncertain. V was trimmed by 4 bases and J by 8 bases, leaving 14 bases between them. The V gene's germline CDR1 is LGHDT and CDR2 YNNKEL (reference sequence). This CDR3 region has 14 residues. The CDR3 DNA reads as TGTGCCAGCAGCCTCCTCAGCCCGGGAGAAAAACTGTTTTTT. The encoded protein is CASSLLSPGEKLFF.

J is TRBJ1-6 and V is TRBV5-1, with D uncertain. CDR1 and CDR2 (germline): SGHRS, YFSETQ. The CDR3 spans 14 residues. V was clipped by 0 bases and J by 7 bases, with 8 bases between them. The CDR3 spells CASSLGESNSPLHF. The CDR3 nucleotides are TGCGCCAGCAGCTTGGGGGAGTCAAATTCACCCCTCCACTTT. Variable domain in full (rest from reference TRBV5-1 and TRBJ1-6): KAGVTQTPRYLIKTRGQQVTLSCSPISGHRSVSWYQQTPGQGLQFLFEYFSETQRNKGNFPGRFSGRQFSNSRSEMNVSTLELGDSALYLCASSLGESNSPLHFGNGTRLTVT.

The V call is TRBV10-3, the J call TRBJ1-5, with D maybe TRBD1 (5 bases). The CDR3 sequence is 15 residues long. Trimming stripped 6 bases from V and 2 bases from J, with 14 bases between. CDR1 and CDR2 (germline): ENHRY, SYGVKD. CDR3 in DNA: TGTGCCATCAGGGATTCGGGGGGAGGCAATCAGCCCCAGCATTTT. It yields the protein CAIRDSGGGNQPQHF.

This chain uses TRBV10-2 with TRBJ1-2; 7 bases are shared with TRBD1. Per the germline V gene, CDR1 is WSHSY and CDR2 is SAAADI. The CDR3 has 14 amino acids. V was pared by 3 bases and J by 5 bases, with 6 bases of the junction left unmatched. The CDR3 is CASSDVGGGYGYTF. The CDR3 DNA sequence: TGCGCCAGCAGTGATGTAGGGGGCGGGTATGGCTACACCTTC.

CDR3 DNA: TGTGCCATCCACCAGGACAGGCGGGACCGGGGCGAGGGGGTGTCTGGGGCCAACGTCCTGACTTTC. Translation gives CAIHQDRRDRGEGVSGANVLTF. The chain combines TRBV24-1 with TRBJ2-6, with D perhaps TRBD1 (7 bases). The CDR3 totals 22 residues. CDR1 is KGHDR, CDR2 SFDVKD, per germline. The V end lost 11 bases, the J end lost 1 base, and 35 bases lay between the germline ends.

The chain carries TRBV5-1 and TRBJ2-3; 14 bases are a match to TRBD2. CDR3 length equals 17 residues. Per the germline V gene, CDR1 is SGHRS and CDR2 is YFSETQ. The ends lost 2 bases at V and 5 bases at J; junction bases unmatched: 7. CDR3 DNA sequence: TGCGCCAGCAGCTTAGGGACTAGCGGGAGATGGGAAGATACGCAGTATTTT. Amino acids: CASSLGTSGRWEDTQYF.

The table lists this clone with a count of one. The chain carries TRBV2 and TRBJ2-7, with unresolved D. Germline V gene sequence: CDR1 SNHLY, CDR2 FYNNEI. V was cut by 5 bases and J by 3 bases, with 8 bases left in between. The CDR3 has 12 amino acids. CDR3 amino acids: CASSSLNYEQYF. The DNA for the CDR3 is TGTGCCAGCAGTTCACTTAACTACGAGCAGTACTTC.

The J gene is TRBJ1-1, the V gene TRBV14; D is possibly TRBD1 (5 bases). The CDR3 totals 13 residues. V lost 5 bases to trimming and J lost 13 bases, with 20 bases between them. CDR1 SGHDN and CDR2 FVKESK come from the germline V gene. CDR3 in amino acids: CASSTAGLSRGFF. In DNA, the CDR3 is TGTGCCAGCAGCACTGCTGGGCTCTCTAGGGGTTTCTTT.

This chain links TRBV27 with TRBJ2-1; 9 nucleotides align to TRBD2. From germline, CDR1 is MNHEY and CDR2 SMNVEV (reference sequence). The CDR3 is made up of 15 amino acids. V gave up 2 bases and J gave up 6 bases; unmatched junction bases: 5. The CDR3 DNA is TGTGCCAGCAGTTTACCGGGACTAGCTTCCAATGAGCAGTTCTTC. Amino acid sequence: CASSLPGLASNEQFF.

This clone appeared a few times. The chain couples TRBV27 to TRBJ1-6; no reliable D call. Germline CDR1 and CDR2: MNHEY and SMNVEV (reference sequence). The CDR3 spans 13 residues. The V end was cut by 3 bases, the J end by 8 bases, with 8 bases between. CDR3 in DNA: TGTGCCAGCAGTTTTTACGGGGATTCACCCCTCCACTTT. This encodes CASSFYGDSPLHF.

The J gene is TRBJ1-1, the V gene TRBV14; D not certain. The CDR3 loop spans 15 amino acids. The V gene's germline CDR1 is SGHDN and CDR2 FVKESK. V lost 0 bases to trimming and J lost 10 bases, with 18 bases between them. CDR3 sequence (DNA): TGTGCCAGCAGCCAAGATCTTATTCCGCAGGTGACAGCTTTCTTT. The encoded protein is CASSQDLIPQVTAFF.

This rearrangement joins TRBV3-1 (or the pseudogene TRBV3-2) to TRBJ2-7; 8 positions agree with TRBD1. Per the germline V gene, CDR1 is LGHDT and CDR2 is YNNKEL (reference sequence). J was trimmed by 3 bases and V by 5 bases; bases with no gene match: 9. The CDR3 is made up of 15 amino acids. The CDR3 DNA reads TGTGCCAGCAGCTCGGACAGGGTGAGAAGCTACGAGCAGTACTTC. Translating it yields CASSSDRVRSYEQYF.

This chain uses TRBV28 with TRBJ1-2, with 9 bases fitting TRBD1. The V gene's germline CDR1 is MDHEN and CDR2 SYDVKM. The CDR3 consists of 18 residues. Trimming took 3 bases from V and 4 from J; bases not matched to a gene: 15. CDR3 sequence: CASSLGTGSMGTGYGYTF. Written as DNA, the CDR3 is TGTGCCAGCAGTTTGGGGACAGGGTCAATGGGGACTGGCTATGGCTACACCTTC.

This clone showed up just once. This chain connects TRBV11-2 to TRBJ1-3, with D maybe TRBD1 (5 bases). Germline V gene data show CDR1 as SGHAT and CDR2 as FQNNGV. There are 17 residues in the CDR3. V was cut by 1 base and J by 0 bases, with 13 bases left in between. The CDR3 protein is CASSLGTWGYSGNTIYF. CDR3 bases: TGTGCCAGCAGCTTAGGGACATGGGGTTACTCTGGAAACACCATATATTTT.

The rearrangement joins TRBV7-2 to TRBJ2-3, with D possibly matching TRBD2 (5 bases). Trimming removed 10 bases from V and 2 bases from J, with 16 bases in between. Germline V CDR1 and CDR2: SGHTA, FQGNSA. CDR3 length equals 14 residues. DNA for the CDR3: TGTGCCACCCCGCGGGTCTCAAACACAGATACGCAGTATTTT. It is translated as CATPRVSNTDTQYF.

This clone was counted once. The CDR3 loop is CASSPGQGRTYGYTF. The CDR3 nucleotides are TGTGCCAGCAGCCCAGGACAGGGTCGGACCTATGGCTACACCTTC. The genes are TRBV3-1 (or the pseudogene TRBV3-2) and TRBJ1-2; 8 bases match TRBD1. Germline CDR1 LGHDT, CDR2 YNNKEL (reference sequence). V dropped 4 bases and J dropped 4; count of bases not matched to a gene: 8. There are 15 residues in the CDR3.